A selection of T cell receptor beta chains follows, all from one sample in a study of cytomegalovirus exposure and HLA in healthy donors. Profiled with immunoSEQ multiplex PCR; TCRdb holds only in-frame clones, not every one. This table holds about 86,000 clones, 85% to 95% found once. The sample consisted of PBMCs. The origin of the receptors is a man younger than 35 in good health and CMV-seronegative. Both conserved end residues are trimmed from each CDR3. Fields, in order: V gene, J gene, CDR3 protein.

v_call: TRBV27; j_call: TRBJ1-1; cdr3_aa: ASSKPLGQGGTEAF
v_call: TRBV15; j_call: TRBJ1-2; cdr3_aa: ATSRGGQGAYGYT
v_call: TRBV6-4; j_call: TRBJ1-1; cdr3_aa: ASRRTVSPMNTEAF
v_call: TRBV6-5; j_call: TRBJ1-5; cdr3_aa: ASSSRVSQPQH
v_call: TRBV7-8; j_call: TRBJ2-7; cdr3_aa: ASSLRREKSYEQY
v_call: TRBV5-1; j_call: TRBJ1-3; cdr3_aa: ASSLVPGQGRSGNTIY
v_call: TRBV9; j_call: TRBJ2-1; cdr3_aa: ASSVGLAGVRPYNEQF
v_call: TRBV5-1; j_call: TRBJ2-3; cdr3_aa: ASSLGLAVYTDTQY
v_call: TRBV2; j_call: TRBJ1-4; cdr3_aa: AYKPGQTNEKLF
v_call: TRBV2; j_call: TRBJ1-1; cdr3_aa: ASSEAVNTEAF
v_call: TRBV15; j_call: TRBJ1-5; cdr3_aa: ATSPGQGGYQPQH
v_call: TRBV7-9; j_call: TRBJ1-2; cdr3_aa: ASSLYLGEYGYT
v_call: TRBV7-2; j_call: TRBJ2-3; cdr3_aa: ASSLEQAAGVNTQY
v_call: TRBV7-8; j_call: TRBJ2-5; cdr3_aa: ASSSRQGTGETQY
v_call: TRBV11-3; j_call: TRBJ1-1; cdr3_aa: ASSLSGGNTEAF
v_call: TRBV6-1; j_call: TRBJ2-7; cdr3_aa: ASSESTGVPYEQY
v_call: TRBV6-1; j_call: TRBJ2-3; cdr3_aa: ASSSQVSTDTQY
v_call: TRBV6-5; j_call: TRBJ1-2; cdr3_aa: ASSYVALDGYGYT
v_call: TRBV6-5; j_call: TRBJ1-2; cdr3_aa: ASRTEAFGYT
v_call: TRBV5-4; j_call: TRBJ1-2; cdr3_aa: ASSFGQGLAYGYT
v_call: TRBV7-9; j_call: TRBJ2-7; cdr3_aa: ASSLINGRGSEQY
v_call: TRBV6-4; j_call: TRBJ1-2; cdr3_aa: ASRGDYGQGHYGYT
v_call: TRBV5-1; j_call: TRBJ2-1; cdr3_aa: ASSPGLAGPRGQF
v_call: TRBV5-1; j_call: TRBJ2-7; cdr3_aa: ASSPGTAHEQY
v_call: TRBV5-4; j_call: TRBJ2-2; cdr3_aa: ASRKALGLAGTGELF
v_call: TRBV7-2; j_call: TRBJ2-7; cdr3_aa: ASSSQGGISYEQY
v_call: TRBV6-1; j_call: TRBJ2-3; cdr3_aa: ASSHNIEVTQY
v_call: TRBV10-1; j_call: TRBJ1-1; cdr3_aa: ASSSGPRDSGKEAF
v_call: TRBV15; j_call: TRBJ2-1; cdr3_aa: ATSNTGGRQF
v_call: TRBV11-3; j_call: TRBJ2-7; cdr3_aa: ASSLSPEEIYEQY
v_call: TRBV11-2; j_call: TRBJ1-1; cdr3_aa: ASSLFRGLMNTEAF
v_call: TRBV5-4; j_call: TRBJ2-6; cdr3_aa: ASSWAGRSGANVLT
v_call: TRBV4-3; j_call: TRBJ2-1; cdr3_aa: ASSQTLRGAGTYNEQF
v_call: TRBV19; j_call: TRBJ2-7; cdr3_aa: ASRGTGGYEQY
v_call: TRBV11-3; j_call: TRBJ2-2; cdr3_aa: ASSLGVQGGSGELF
v_call: TRBV15; j_call: TRBJ1-1; cdr3_aa: ATSRDTGTAKNTEAF
v_call: TRBV7-2; j_call: TRBJ2-7; cdr3_aa: ASSLAGTGGPYEQY
v_call: TRBV7-9; j_call: TRBJ2-7; cdr3_aa: ASSPHRVAGGASSYEQY
v_call: TRBV7-2; j_call: TRBJ1-2; cdr3_aa: ASSGDSIFPYT
v_call: TRBV30; j_call: TRBJ2-7; cdr3_aa: AWQQGAARGQY
v_call: TRBV6-5; j_call: TRBJ1-6; cdr3_aa: ASSYETVGYNSPLH
v_call: TRBV30; j_call: TRBJ1-1; cdr3_aa: AWSVPGQLNTEAF
v_call: TRBV27; j_call: TRBJ1-3; cdr3_aa: ASSSLPGQGFGNTIY
v_call: TRBV6-5; j_call: TRBJ1-5; cdr3_aa: ASAGGVDQPQH
v_call: TRBV6-1; j_call: TRBJ1-5; cdr3_aa: ASSEQNTGNQPQH
v_call: TRBV5-6; j_call: TRBJ1-5; cdr3_aa: ASSFALLQPQH
v_call: TRBV11-1; j_call: TRBJ2-2; cdr3_aa: ASSETGRSNTGELF
v_call: TRBV6-5; j_call: TRBJ2-7; cdr3_aa: ASSYAAGYYEQY
v_call: TRBV11-3; j_call: TRBJ2-3; cdr3_aa: ASSLALAREATDTQY
v_call: TRBV15; j_call: TRBJ2-5; cdr3_aa: ATSRVGQAWETQY
v_call: TRBV7-3; j_call: TRBJ2-6; cdr3_aa: ASSSNSILTGQAGANVLT
v_call: TRBV9; j_call: TRBJ1-3; cdr3_aa: ASSVRGGNTIY
v_call: TRBV10-3; j_call: TRBJ1-1; cdr3_aa: AISAGVGTEAF
v_call: TRBV9; j_call: TRBJ1-1; cdr3_aa: ASSATGGSEAF
v_call: TRBV6-6; j_call: TRBJ2-7; cdr3_aa: ASSMNRDRVYEQY